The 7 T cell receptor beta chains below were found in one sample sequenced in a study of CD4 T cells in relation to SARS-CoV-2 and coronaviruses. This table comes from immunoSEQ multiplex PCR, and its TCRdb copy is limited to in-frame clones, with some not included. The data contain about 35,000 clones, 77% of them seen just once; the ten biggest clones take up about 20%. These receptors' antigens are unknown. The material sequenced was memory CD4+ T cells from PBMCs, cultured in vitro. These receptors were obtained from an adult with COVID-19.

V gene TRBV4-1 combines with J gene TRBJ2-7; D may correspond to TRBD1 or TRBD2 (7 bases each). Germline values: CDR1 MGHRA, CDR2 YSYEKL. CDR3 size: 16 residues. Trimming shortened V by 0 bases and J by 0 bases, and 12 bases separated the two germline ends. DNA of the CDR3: TGCGCCAGCAGCCAAGAGACAGGGAGGGACTCCTACGAGCAGTACTTC. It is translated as CASSQETGRDSYEQYF.

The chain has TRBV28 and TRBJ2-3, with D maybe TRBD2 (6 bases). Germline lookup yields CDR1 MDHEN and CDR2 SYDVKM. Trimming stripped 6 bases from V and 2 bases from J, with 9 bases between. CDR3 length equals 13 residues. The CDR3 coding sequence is TGTGCCAGCAGAGGACTAATCACAGATACGCAGTATTTT. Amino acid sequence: CASRGLITDTQYF.

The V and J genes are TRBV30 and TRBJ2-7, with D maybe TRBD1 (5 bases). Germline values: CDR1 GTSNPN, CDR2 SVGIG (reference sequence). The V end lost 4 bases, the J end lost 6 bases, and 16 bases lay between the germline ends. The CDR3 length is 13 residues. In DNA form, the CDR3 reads TGTGCCTGGACGGGCAGCAGGGCTTCCGAGCAGTACTTC. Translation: CAWTGSRASEQYF.

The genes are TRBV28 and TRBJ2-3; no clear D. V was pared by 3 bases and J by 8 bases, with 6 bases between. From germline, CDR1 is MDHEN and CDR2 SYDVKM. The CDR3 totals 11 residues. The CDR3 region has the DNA TGTGCCAGCAGTTTGGAATCTACGCAGTATTTT. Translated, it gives CASSLESTQYF.

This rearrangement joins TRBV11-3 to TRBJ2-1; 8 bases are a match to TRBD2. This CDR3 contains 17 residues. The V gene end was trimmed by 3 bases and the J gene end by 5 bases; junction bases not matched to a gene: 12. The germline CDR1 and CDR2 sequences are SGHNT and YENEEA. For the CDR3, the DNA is TGTGCCAGCAGCTTGGGCCGGCGGGAGGTAGGAAACAATGAGCAGTTCTTC. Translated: CASSLGRREVGNNEQFF.

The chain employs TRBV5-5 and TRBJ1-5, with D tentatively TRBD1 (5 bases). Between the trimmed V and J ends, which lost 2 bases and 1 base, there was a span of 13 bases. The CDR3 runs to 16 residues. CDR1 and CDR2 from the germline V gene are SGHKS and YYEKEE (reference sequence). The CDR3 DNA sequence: TGTGCCAGCAGCTTTCGGGGGACGGGGAGCAATCAGCCCCAGCATTTT. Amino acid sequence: CASSFRGTGSNQPQHF.

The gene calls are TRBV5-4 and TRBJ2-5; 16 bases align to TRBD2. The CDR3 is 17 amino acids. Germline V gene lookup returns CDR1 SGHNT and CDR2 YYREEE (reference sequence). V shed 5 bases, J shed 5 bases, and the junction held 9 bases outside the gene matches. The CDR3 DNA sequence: TGTGCCAGCAGAGAGGGACTAGCGGGAGGGCCGGTGGAGACCCAGTACTTC. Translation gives CASREGLAGGPVETQYF. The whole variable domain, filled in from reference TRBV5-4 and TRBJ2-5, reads ETGVTQSPTHLIKTRGQQVTLRCSSQSGHNTVSWYQQALGQGPQFIFQYYREEENGRGNFPPRFSGLQFPNYSSELNVNALELDDSALYLCASREGLAGGPVETQYFGPGTRLLVL.